Listed here are 3 T cell receptor beta chains from one sample, sequenced in a study of T cell repertoires in cytomegalovirus infection. From the reads, TCRdb called clonotypes with MiXCR, one entry per CDR3 protein. The sample has some 280,000 distinct CDR3 sequences; around 15% are singletons. Source material: PBMCs. The origin of the receptors is a human donor in good health (CMV status not recorded). Some clones in this sample may be carry-over from other donors' samples.

This clonotype showed up many times. The chain links TRBV2 to TRBJ2-7, with D possibly being TRBD1 (5 bases). V shed 7 bases and J shed 6 bases, with 22 bases lying between them. The CDR3 is 15 amino acids. The germline V gene has CDR1 SNHLY and CDR2 FYNNEI. In nucleotides, the CDR3 is TGTGCCAGCATCCGAGGAAGGGGTGTAACCTCCGAGCAGTACTTC. Its protein product is CASIRGRGVTSEQYF.

In this sample, this clonotype turned up a few times. The J gene is TRBJ1-2, the V gene TRBV7-3, with TRBD1 matching over 9 bases. The germline gives CDR1 SGHTA, CDR2 FQGTGA. The CDR3 has 13 residues. V lost 5 bases, J lost 8 bases, and 6 bases stayed unmatched. The CDR3 loop is CASSRTGGEGYTF. CDR3 coding DNA: TGTGCCAGCAGCCGTACAGGGGGCGAGGGCTACACCTTC.

The table lists this clonotype with many counts. The chain has TRBV7-9 and TRBJ1-5, with a tentative D call TRBD1 (5 bases). V gave up 0 bases and J gave up 5 bases, with 17 bases separating them. Germline values: CDR1 SEHNR, CDR2 FQNEAQ (reference sequence). The CDR3 runs to 17 residues. Here the CDR3 DNA reads TGTGCCAGCAGCTTAGCCCCTGGCAGGGACCGATATCAGCCCCAGCATTTT. It is translated as CASSLAPGRDRYQPQHF.